One and the same sample provided the 14 T cell receptor beta chains below, sequenced in a study of cytomegalovirus exposure and HLA in healthy donors. In the PCR, 60 Vbeta and 13 Jbeta primers were used. Produced via immunoSEQ multiplex PCR; TCRdb's table is partial and in-frame only. This table has roughly 100,000 clones, approximately 11% appearing once. Input material: PBMCs. These receptors all come from a man aged 40-49 years in good health and CMV-seropositive.

The rearrangement joins TRBV11-2 to TRBJ1-2; 9 bases are shared with TRBD1. Germline CDR1 and CDR2: SGHAT and FQNNGV. Unmatched junction bases numbered 6, after V lost 5 bases and J lost 8 bases. CDR3 length equals 13 residues. The CDR3 spells CASSPDRGGGYTF. The CDR3 DNA sequence: TGTGCCAGCAGCCCTGACAGGGGGGGAGGCTACACCTTC.

This clone has a handful of counts. The chain joins TRBV11-2 to TRBJ2-7, with D hard to call. Germline V gives CDR1 SGHAT, CDR2 FQNNGV. Trimming stripped 3 bases from V and 3 bases from J, with 3 bases between. This CDR3 region has 11 residues. The CDR3 DNA sequence: TGTGCCAGCAGCTTTCACTACGAGCAGTACTTC. Protein product: CASSFHYEQYF.

This clone has a handful of counts. V gene TRBV19 combines with J gene TRBJ1-2, with D possibly TRBD1 on 5 matching bases. Trimming removed 3 bases at V and 4 bases at J, with 12 bases between. The CDR3 runs to 14 residues. Looked up from germline, CDR1 is LNHDA and CDR2 is SQIVND (reference sequence). The DNA of the CDR3 is TGTGCCAGTAGTATTGGGGCCAGGGCCTATGGCTACACCTTC. Its protein product is CASSIGARAYGYTF.

The chain is built from TRBV14 and TRBJ2-3; TRBD1 agrees at 9 bases. J gave up 5 bases and V 3 bases, and 6 bases lay outside the gene matches. The CDR3 extends over 15 amino acids. Germline CDR1 is SGHDN and CDR2 is FVKESK. The CDR3 coding sequence is TGTGCCAGCAGCCAGTACAGGGGGCAGGGAGATACGCAGTATTTT. It encodes CASSQYRGQGDTQYF.

This clone was detected only a few times. V is TRBV18 and J is TRBJ2-7; a weak D match, TRBD2 (5 bases). Germline loops: CDR1 KGHSH, CDR2 LQKENI. V lost 6 bases and J 2 bases, leaving 14 bases between the germline ends. The CDR3 has 14 residues. The CDR3 coding sequence is TGTGCCAGCTCTTATGGACTGAGAACCTACGAGCAGTACTTC. Translation: CASSYGLRTYEQYF.

This clone has only a few counts. This sample includes further DNA sequences coding for the same CDR3. The V and J genes are TRBV5-6 and TRBJ2-7; D is ambiguous. CDR3 size: 13 residues. V dropped 4 bases and J dropped 4 bases, with 12 bases sitting between them. Germline-derived CDR1 and CDR2 are SGHDT and YYEEEE. CDR3 in amino acids: CASSPPGVYEQYF. The CDR3, as DNA: TGTGCCAGCAGCCCCCCGGGTGTTTACGAGCAGTACTTC.

This clone has only a few counts. The chain carries TRBV7-2 and TRBJ2-7, with D possibly being TRBD2 (5 bases). V dropped 1 base and J dropped 4 bases, with 11 bases sitting between them. The CDR3 has 14 amino acids. CDR1 is SGHTA and CDR2 is FQGNSA in the germline V gene. The CDR3 bases are TGTGCCAGCAGCTTAGGTGGGAGTTTATACGAGCAGTACTTC. This sequence encodes CASSLGGSLYEQYF. Supplemented by reference TRBV7-2 and TRBJ2-7, the full variable domain reads GAGVSQSPSNKVTEKGKDVELRCDPISGHTALYWYRQSLGQGLEFLIYFQGNSAPDKSGLPSDRFSAERTGGSVSTLTIQRTQQEDSAVYLCASSLGGSLYEQYFGPGTRLTVT.

This clone came up a few times. This chain joins TRBV5-6 and TRBJ2-5, with D possibly being TRBD1 (6 bases). The V gene lost 4 bases and the J gene lost 2 bases, with 9 bases spanning the gap. Germline V lookup: CDR1 SGHDT, CDR2 YYEEEE. CDR3 length equals 13 residues. In nucleotides, the CDR3 is TGTGCCAGCAGCCCGGACAGACAAGAGACCCAGTACTTC. It codes for CASSPDRQETQYF.

The gene calls are TRBV19 and TRBJ2-7, with TRBD2 identical over 14 bases. Germline V gene lookup returns CDR1 LNHDA and CDR2 SQIVND (reference sequence). The V and J ends lost 5 bases and 2 bases, in that order; junction bases with no gene match: 5. The CDR3 is 16 amino acids. The CDR3 DNA follows: TGTGCCAGTAGTGCGGGGACTAGCGGGAGCCCCTACGAGCAGTACTTC. Its protein product is CASSAGTSGSPYEQYF.

The rearrangement uses TRBV9 and TRBJ1-2, with a possible D match to TRBD1 (5 bases). The CDR3 covers 13 residues. The germline V gene encodes CDR1 SGDLS and CDR2 YYNGEE. V lost 0 bases and J lost 6, with 9 bases in between. The CDR3 spells CASSVGQGNGYTF. CDR3 coding DNA: TGTGCCAGCAGCGTAGGTCAGGGCAATGGCTACACCTTC. Full variable domain (rest looked up from reference TRBV9 and TRBJ1-2): DSGVTQTPKHLITATGQRVTLRCSPRSGDLSVYWYQQSLDQGLQFLIQYYNGEERAKGNILERFSAQQFPDLHSELNLSSLELGDSALYFCASSVGQGNGYTFGSGTRLTVV.

This clone came up a few times. This chain uses TRBV9 with TRBJ1-2; 9 nucleotides match TRBD1. Trimming took 0 bases from V and 4 from J; bases not matched to a gene: 10. The CDR3 consists of 17 residues. Germline CDR1 SGDLS, CDR2 YYNGEE. This CDR3 is CASSVEDGQGYTYGYTF. The DNA for the CDR3 is TGTGCCAGCAGCGTAGAAGATGGACAGGGGTATACCTATGGCTACACCTTC.

The V gene is TRBV7-2, the J gene TRBJ2-5; tentatively, D is TRBD2 (6 bases). This CDR3 comprises 13 residues. Germline CDR1 and CDR2: SGHTA and FQGNSA. The V and J ends lost 5 bases and 4 bases respectively, with 11 bases between them. CDR3 DNA: TGTGCCAGCAGCCCATTGCGGGGAGAGACCCAGTACTTC. Amino acid sequence: CASSPLRGETQYF.

This clone was detected a few times. In DNA form, the CDR3 reads TGTGCCAGCAGCCCTCTAGGCCCTAGCACAGATACGCAGTATTTT. It translates to CASSPLGPSTDTQYF. V gene TRBV27 combines with J gene TRBJ2-3; D is unclear. V was cut by 6 bases and J by 0 bases, with 13 bases left in between. The germline gives CDR1 MNHEY, CDR2 SMNVEV (reference sequence). The CDR3 is 15 amino acids.

This clone showed up just a few times. V usage is TRBV19 and J usage is TRBJ1-4; D is undetermined. CDR1 and CDR2 (germline): LNHDA, SQIVND (reference sequence). The CDR3 consists of 15 residues. Deletions cut 5 bases from V and 0 bases from J, with 10 bases between. The CDR3 nucleotides are TGTGCCAGTAGTTCTCCGGGATCAACTAATGAAAAACTGTTTTTT. Translation gives CASSSPGSTNEKLFF.